These 30 T cell receptor beta chains originate from one sample sequenced in a study of control samples from healthy donors and cancer patients. The table came from immunoSEQ multiplex PCR; TCRdb's copy has only in-frame clones and leaves some out. The table includes roughly 95,000 clones, over 85% detected once. The sequenced material came from blood. These receptors were taken from a human donor in good health. The donor label of this sample is uncertain.

This clone has only one observation. V is TRBV6-2 or TRBV6-3 and J is TRBJ1-5; no reliable D call. Germline lookup yields CDR1 MNHEY and CDR2 SVGEGT. CDR3 length: 13 residues. V was clipped by 2 bases and J by 5 bases, with 7 bases between them. The CDR3: CASSYLLDQPQHF. For the CDR3, the DNA is TGTGCCAGCAGTTACCTCCTGGATCAGCCCCAGCATTTT.

V usage is TRBV25-1 and J usage is TRBJ1-2; D is unresolved. The CDR3 consists of 11 residues. Germline V gene lookup returns CDR1 MGHDK and CDR2 SYGVNS. The germline V and J ends were trimmed by 5 bases and 4 bases, with 5 bases remaining between them. The CDR3, as DNA: TGTGCCAGCAGTTACCTCTATGGCTACACCTTC. It specifies CASSYLYGYTF.

This clone was counted once. The V gene is TRBV4-3, the J gene TRBJ2-1; 10 bases map to TRBD2. The CDR3 is 17 amino acids. Trimming at V came to 6 bases and at J to 5 bases, leaving 13 bases not matched to a gene. The V gene's germline CDR1 is LGHNA and CDR2 YSLEER. CDR3 sequence: CASSPLAGGLTNNEQFF. In DNA form, the CDR3 reads TGCGCCAGCAGTCCCTTAGCGGGGGGACTAACTAACAATGAGCAGTTCTTC.

This clone was seen only once. V and J are TRBV12-5 and TRBJ2-3; 7 nucleotides match TRBD2. The J segment lost 1 base and the V segment lost 8 bases, leaving 6 bases of the junction unmatched. Looked up from germline, CDR1 is LGHNT and CDR2 is FRNRAP. This CDR3 is 14 amino acids long. The CDR3 bases are TGTGCTAGTTTGTTTGCGGGGGGCACAGATACGCAGTATTTT. This encodes CASLFAGGTDTQYF. Variable domain in full (rest from reference TRBV12-5 and TRBJ2-3): DARVTQTPRHKVTEMGQEVTMRCQPILGHNTVFWYRQTMMQGLELLAYFRNRAPLDDSGMPKDRFSAEMPDATLATLKIQPSEPRDSAVYFCASLFAGGTDTQYFGPGTRLTVL.

The chain combines TRBV6-5 with TRBJ1-2; tentative D call: TRBD1 (6 bases). This CDR3 spans 15 amino acids. The V and J ends lost 6 bases and 0 bases respectively, with 14 bases between them. Germline loops: CDR1 MNHEY, CDR2 SVGAGI. CDR3 protein: CASRWGRDPNYGYTF. The CDR3 nucleotides read TGTGCCAGCAGGTGGGGGCGAGACCCTAACTATGGCTACACCTTC.

V is TRBV7-8 and J is TRBJ2-3; D ambiguous. V was pared by 6 bases and J by 6 bases, with 16 bases between. This CDR3 comprises 14 residues. Per the germline V gene, CDR1 is SGHVS and CDR2 is FQNEAQ. CDR3: CASSFRRIVDTQYF. The DNA of the CDR3 is TGTGCCAGCAGTTTTCGGCGTATAGTGGATACGCAGTATTTT.

J is TRBJ2-7 and V is TRBV5-6; D not certain. The V and J ends lost 4 bases and 1 base respectively, with 15 bases between them. The germline CDR1 and CDR2 sequences are SGHDT and YYEEEE. This CDR3 region has 15 residues. The CDR3 bases are TGTGCCAGCAGCCATTCGGAAACAGAATCCTACGAGCAGTACTTC. Residues: CASSHSETESYEQYF.

This chain joins TRBV9 and TRBJ1-5; possible D gene TRBD1, 5 bases. The germline gives CDR1 SGDLS, CDR2 YYNGEE. This CDR3 has 15 residues. V lost 0 bases and J 5 bases, leaving 12 bases between the germline ends. CDR3 nucleotide sequence: TGTGCCAGCAGCGTAGGAGGGGCCCGGGATCAGCCCCAGCATTTT. It yields the protein CASSVGGARDQPQHF.

This rearrangement joins TRBV29-1 to TRBJ2-5; D perhaps matches TRBD2 (7 bases). The V end was cut by 5 bases, the J end by 5 bases, with 12 bases between. The CDR3 is 12 amino acids. From germline, CDR1 is SQVTM and CDR2 ANQGSEA. The chain's CDR3 is CSVRGGSETQYF. CDR3 nucleotides: TGCAGCGTTAGGGGGGGTTCGGAGACCCAGTACTTC.

The rearrangement uses TRBV16 and TRBJ1-2, with D possibly TRBD1 on 6 matching bases. The CDR3 covers 14 residues. Germline V gene sequence: CDR1 KGHSY, CDR2 FQNENV. V was trimmed by 0 bases and J by 8 bases, leaving 13 bases between them. CDR3 DNA: TGTGCCAGCAGCCAATCCTCGGGGGCGCAGGGCTACACCTTC. Translating gives CASSQSSGAQGYTF.

The rearrangement links TRBV9 to TRBJ2-5; possible D gene TRBD2, 6 bases. The germline V gene has CDR1 SGDLS and CDR2 YYNGEE. This CDR3 region has 15 residues. Trimming stripped 0 bases from V and 5 bases from J, with 14 bases between. For the CDR3, the DNA is TGTGCCAGCAGCGTAGGGGGGACTGCCGAGGAGACCCAGTACTTC. It yields the protein CASSVGGTAEETQYF.

The chain recombines TRBV5-4 with TRBJ2-3; D gene unclear. Germline CDR1 and CDR2: SGHNT and YYREEE (reference sequence). The CDR3 has 15 amino acids. The V end was cut by 0 bases, the J end by 2 bases, with 10 bases between. CDR3 coding DNA: TGTGCCAGCAGCTTGGCGCCTAGGAACACAGATACGCAGTATTTT. It is translated as CASSLAPRNTDTQYF.

The rearrangement joins TRBV19 to TRBJ1-3; D is unclear. Per the germline V gene, CDR1 is LNHDA and CDR2 is SQIVND (reference sequence). This CDR3 comprises 15 residues. V lost 5 bases and J lost 4, with 15 bases in between. CDR3 sequence: CASSPAGRTGNTIYF. The CDR3, as DNA: TGTGCCAGTAGTCCAGCGGGCCGAACGGGAAACACCATATATTTT.

The genes are TRBV20-1 and TRBJ1-2; no clear D. Between the trimmed V and J ends, which lost 3 bases and 5 bases, there was a span of 7 bases. CDR1 is DFQATT and CDR2 is SNEGSKA in the germline V gene (reference sequence). CDR3 length: 11 residues. The CDR3 DNA reads TGCAGTGCTAGTAGTAAATATGGCTACACCTTC. Its protein product is CSASSKYGYTF.

V gene TRBV24-1 combines with J gene TRBJ2-1; D is perhaps TRBD1 (8 bases). Germline lookup yields CDR1 KGHDR and CDR2 SFDVKD. The CDR3 loop spans 15 amino acids. Trimming removed 4 bases at V and 6 bases at J, with 15 bases between. CDR3 nucleotides: TGTGCCACCAGTGAAACAGGGGGGGACCGCAATGAGCAGTTCTTC. Amino acid sequence: CATSETGGDRNEQFF.

This chain connects TRBV3-1 (or the pseudogene TRBV3-2) to TRBJ2-1; 9 bases line up with TRBD2. The length of the CDR3 is 17 residues. Losses at the gene ends were 3 bases for V and 7 bases for J; bases not matched to a gene: 13. From germline, CDR1 is LGHDT and CDR2 YNNKEL (reference sequence). The CDR3 DNA reads TGTGCCAGCAGCCAGGAGCGGGGGGTCTCGGTTAGGAATGAGCAGTTCTTC. Translating gives CASSQERGVSVRNEQFF.

The CDR3, as DNA: TGTGCCAGCAGTGAATGGTACGAGCAGTACGTC. This translates into CASSEWYEQYV. The rearrangement links TRBV6-1 to TRBJ2-7; D unclear. V was clipped by 2 bases and J by 4 bases, with 3 bases between them. The CDR3 extends over 11 amino acids. CDR1 MNHNS and CDR2 SASEGT come from the germline V gene.

The CDR3 DNA follows: TGTGCCAGCAGCTTAGGGGGACTAGCGGGAGCAGTAGATACGCAGTATTTT. It is translated as CASSLGGLAGAVDTQYF. This chain joins TRBV7-3 and TRBJ2-3; 14 nucleotides line up with TRBD2. Germline values: CDR1 SGHTA, CDR2 FQGTGA. The CDR3 consists of 17 residues. V gave up 2 bases and J gave up 5 bases; unmatched junction bases: 6.

This clone showed up just once. The chain recombines TRBV7-9 with TRBJ2-1; D not resolved. V lost 3 bases and J 8 bases, leaving 8 bases between the germline ends. There are 12 residues in the CDR3. CDR1 is SEHNR, CDR2 FQNEAQ, per germline (reference sequence). CDR3 sequence (DNA): TGTGCCAGCAGCTTTGTTATAGATGAGCAGTTCTTC. Protein product: CASSFVIDEQFF.

The chain combines TRBV5-6 with TRBJ1-4; a possible D gene is TRBD1 (6 bases). Germline V gives CDR1 SGHDT, CDR2 YYEEEE. V dropped 3 bases and J dropped 2 bases, with 14 bases sitting between them. The length of the CDR3 is 16 residues. The DNA of the CDR3 is TGTGCCAGCAGCTGGAGGGGGTCCTCGACTAATGAAAAACTGTTTTTT. Its protein product is CASSWRGSSTNEKLFF.

This clone has just a few counts. The V gene is TRBV29-1, the J gene TRBJ2-1; D gene ambiguous. CDR1 SQVTM and CDR2 ANQGSEA come from the germline V gene. Between the trimmed V and J ends, which lost 4 bases and 5 bases, there was a span of 6 bases. This CDR3 is 11 amino acids long. In nucleotides, the CDR3 is TGCAGCGTTGCCCGGAACAATGAGCAGTTCTTC. Translated, it gives CSVARNNEQFF.

This chain links TRBV21-1 with TRBJ1-5; TRBD1 is the table's D call, not checked against the DNA. TRBV21-1 is deemed a pseudogene. This CDR3 contains 16 residues. The CDR3 bases are TGTGCCAGCAGCAAAGTCGACAGGGCCAGCAATCAGCCCCAGCATTTT. Its translation is CASSKVDRASNQPQHF.

The V and J genes are TRBV5-8 and TRBJ2-7, with D maybe TRBD1 (5 bases). CDR1 is SGHTS, CDR2 YDEGEE, per germline. Trimming shortened V by 0 bases and J by 4 bases, and 14 bases separated the two germline ends. This CDR3 region has 15 residues. CDR3 protein: CASSLGSGSDYEQYF. The DNA for the CDR3 is TGTGCCAGCAGCTTGGGGTCAGGGTCGGATTACGAGCAGTACTTC.

The rearrangement links TRBV27 to TRBJ1-1; D is ambiguous. Looked up from germline, CDR1 is MNHEY and CDR2 is SMNVEV (reference sequence). The CDR3 totals 16 residues. Trimming stripped 5 bases from V and 5 bases from J, with 21 bases between. CDR3 nucleotide sequence: TGTGCCAGCAGTCCCTACGCCTCGACTCGACGGACTGAAGCTTTCTTT. This codes for CASSPYASTRRTEAFF.

The chain has TRBV19 and TRBJ1-1, with 8 positions matching TRBD1. Germline V lookup: CDR1 LNHDA, CDR2 SQIVND (reference sequence). V shed 6 bases and J 5 bases; nucleotides not matched to a gene: 8. The CDR3 is 14 residues long. The CDR3 nucleotides read TGTGCCAGTAGCCCCCAGGGGGCGCAAACTGAAGCTTTCTTT. Translating it yields CASSPQGAQTEAFF.

This chain connects TRBV6-5 to TRBJ2-2, with TRBD1 identical over 8 bases. Germline CDR1 is MNHEY and CDR2 is SVGAGI. The CDR3 is made up of 15 amino acids. The V and J ends lost 4 bases and 5 bases, in that order; junction bases with no gene match: 6. CDR3 sequence reads: CASSSGQGGTGELFF. CDR3 sequence (DNA): TGTGCCAGCAGTTCTGGACAGGGAGGTACCGGGGAGCTGTTTTTT.

The chain combines TRBV7-2 with TRBJ2-5; tentative D call: TRBD2 (6 bases). The CDR3 has 14 amino acids. Per germline, CDR1 SGHTA and CDR2 FQGNSA. Trimming left V 5 bases short and J 3 bases short, with 13 bases between. This chain's CDR3 is CASSHGSREETQYF. CDR3 in DNA: TGTGCCAGCAGCCACGGGAGCAGGGAAGAGACCCAGTACTTC. The full variable domain, completed using reference TRBV7-2 and TRBJ2-5, is GAGVSQSPSNKVTEKGKDVELRCDPISGHTALYWYRQSLGQGLEFLIYFQGNSAPDKSGLPSDRFSAERTGGSVSTLTIQRTQQEDSAVYLCASSHGSREETQYFGPGTRLLVL.

This chain uses TRBV5-5 with TRBJ2-2, with D perhaps TRBD1 (5 bases). V dropped 1 base and J dropped 5 bases, with 15 bases sitting between them. CDR1 and CDR2 from the germline V gene are SGHKS and YYEKEE (reference sequence). The CDR3 sequence is 16 residues long. CDR3 loop: CASSLFSQVGTGELFF. The CDR3 nucleotides read TGTGCCAGCAGCTTGTTCTCACAGGTTGGGACCGGGGAGCTGTTTTTT.

CDR3 loop: CASSVAAVSGNTIYF. In DNA form, the CDR3 reads TGTGCCAGCAGCGTAGCTGCCGTCTCTGGAAACACCATATATTTT. The chain uses TRBV9 and TRBJ1-3; no firm D call. From germline, CDR1 is SGDLS and CDR2 YYNGEE. This CDR3 has 15 residues. V lost 0 bases and J 0 bases, leaving 7 bases between the germline ends.

The rearrangement uses TRBV29-1 and TRBJ1-1, with 7 bases that match TRBD1. With V trimmed by 5 bases and J by 1 base, 13 bases remained unmatched. The CDR3 is 16 amino acids. Germline CDR1 is SQVTM and CDR2 is ANQGSEA. In DNA, the CDR3 is TGCAGCGTTAGGGCAGGGGGGCGGACGTCGAACACTGAAGCTTTCTTT. It codes for CSVRAGGRTSNTEAFF.